The 20 T cell receptor beta chains presented below share a single source sample, sequenced in a study of identical twins. MiXCR was run by TCRdb on the 5' RACE reads, yielding one entry per CDR3 protein. The sample yields hundreds of thousands of distinct CDR3 sequences, 5.5% to 6.5% seen once. The sequencing sample was made of naive T cells sorted from blood. These receptors were taken from a man aged 18 to 30 in good health.

This clonotype was seen at least ten times. The chain employs TRBV5-1 and TRBJ2-1, with 9 bases fitting TRBD1. The CDR3 contains 15 residues. J gave up 9 bases and V 2 bases, and 9 bases lay outside the gene matches. Germline CDR1 reads SGHRS; CDR2 reads YFSETQ. The CDR3 nucleotides are TGCGCCAGCAGCTTCCCCGGGACAGGGAGAACTGAGCAGTTCTTC. Its translation: CASSFPGTGRTEQFF.

This clonotype came up many times. This chain joins TRBV10-3 and TRBJ2-5; D is unresolved. The germline CDR1 and CDR2 sequences are ENHRY and SYGVKD. The CDR3 contains 13 residues. The ends were cut back, 4 bases at V and 4 bases at J, with 10 bases in the middle. The CDR3: CAISATHPETQYF. In DNA, the CDR3 is TGTGCCATCAGTGCGACTCACCCAGAGACCCAGTACTTC.

Many counts were recorded for this clonotype. J is TRBJ2-1 and V is TRBV7-2; TRBD2 matches 7 bases. Germline CDR1 is SGHTA and CDR2 is FQGNSA. CDR3 length equals 15 residues. Germline trimming cut 4 bases from V and 6 bases from J; bases unmatched to any gene: 9. The CDR3 DNA reads as TGTGCCAGCAGCTCTGGGAGGGCCTCGGTCAATGAGCAGTTCTTC. Translation: CASSSGRASVNEQFF.

This clonotype was seen a few times. This chain uses TRBV20-1 with TRBJ2-1; possibly TRBD1 for D (5 bases). The CDR3 covers 14 residues. V gave up 3 bases and J gave up 4 bases, with 13 bases separating them. Germline V gene lookup returns CDR1 DFQATT and CDR2 SNEGSKA (reference sequence). The CDR3 DNA sequence: TGCAGTGCTAGCAAGGGGCTCAATTACAATGAGCAGTTCTTC. Its protein product is CSASKGLNYNEQFF.

This clonotype was picked up many times. The chain combines TRBV5-1 with TRBJ2-2; 7 bases fit TRBD2. V was pared by 2 bases and J by 6 bases, with 1 base of the junction left unmatched. From germline, CDR1 is SGHRS and CDR2 YFSETQ. The CDR3 length is 13 residues. The CDR3 sequence is CASSLREAGELFF. The CDR3 bases are TGCGCCAGCAGCTTACGGGAGGCCGGGGAGCTGTTTTTT.

This clonotype was detected a few times. V gene TRBV7-9 combines with J gene TRBJ2-7, with D hard to call. Germline-derived CDR1 and CDR2 are SEHNR and FQNEAQ (reference sequence). V shed 3 bases and J shed 3 bases, with 9 bases lying between them. The CDR3 sequence is 13 residues long. The CDR3 bases are TGTGCCAGCAGCTTGCCTGGAGACTACGAGCAGTACGTC. This encodes CASSLPGDYEQYV.

This clonotype was seen only a few times. The chain links TRBV29-1 to TRBJ2-1, with 9 bases that match TRBD1. CDR3 size: 15 residues. Germline loops: CDR1 SQVTM, CDR2 ANQGSEA. V was pared by 6 bases and J by 9 bases, with 15 bases of the junction left unmatched. In DNA form, the CDR3 reads TGCAGCGTACCCGGGACAGGGACTCTTTTGGCTGAGCAGTTCTTC. As protein: CSVPGTGTLLAEQFF.

This chain connects TRBV20-1 to TRBJ2-5, with 11 bases matching TRBD1. The length of the CDR3 is 13 residues. The junction had 1 base not matched to a gene; V was cut back by 2 bases and J by 5 bases. Per germline, CDR1 DFQATT and CDR2 SNEGSKA (reference sequence). The CDR3 region has the DNA TGCAGTGCTAGACGGACAGGGGGCGAGACCCAGTACTTC. As protein: CSARRTGGETQYF.

The chain recombines TRBV28 with TRBJ2-7; TRBD2 agrees at 7 bases. In germline, CDR1 is MDHEN, CDR2 SYDVKM. This CDR3 spans 16 amino acids. V was pared by 5 bases and J by 4 bases, with 14 bases of the junction left unmatched. The CDR3 sequence is CASSLSRDYLVYEQYF. CDR3 coding DNA: TGTGCCAGCAGTCTGAGCCGGGACTATCTTGTTTACGAGCAGTACTTC.

The chain recombines TRBV6-5 with TRBJ2-1; TRBD2 is a possible D gene (6 bases). The CDR3 runs 15 residues. The germline V and J ends were trimmed by 0 bases and 5 bases, with 11 bases remaining between them. Germline values: CDR1 MNHEY, CDR2 SVGAGI. Written as DNA, the CDR3 is TGTGCCAGCAGTTACTCCGGGGGATTCCACAATGAGCAGTTCTTC. Its protein is CASSYSGGFHNEQFF.

This clonotype was seen many times. The J gene is TRBJ2-7, the V gene TRBV12-3 or TRBV12-4, with 10 nucleotides matching TRBD1. The CDR3 totals 15 residues. Trimming cost V 6 bases and J 2 bases; bases outside gene matches: 7. CDR3 sequence: CASSQGQGRAYEQYV. The CDR3, as DNA: TGTGCCAGCAGCCAGGGACAGGGGAGGGCCTACGAGCAGTACGTC.

In regard to this clonotype: The junction shows a germline mismatch at one end, possibly a read error. The rearrangement joins TRBV6-6 to TRBJ2-7; D is possibly TRBD2 (5 bases). CDR1 and CDR2 from the germline V gene are MNHNY and SVGAGI (reference sequence). CDR3 size: 13 residues. CDR3 nucleotides: TGTGCCAGCAGGGACTCAGTCTCCTACGAGCGGTACTTC. Encoded protein: CASRDSVSYERYF.

CDR3 region: CASSLGQGAAFF. The DNA of the CDR3 is TGTGCCAGCAGCCTCGGACAGGGGGCGGCTTTCTTT. V gene TRBV7-9 combines with J gene TRBJ1-1; TRBD1 matches at 11 bases. The CDR3 length is 12 residues. The germline V gene encodes CDR1 SEHNR and CDR2 FQNEAQ (reference sequence). Trimming at V came to 5 bases and at J to 11 bases, leaving 4 bases not matched to a gene.

This clonotype was seen repeatedly, ten times or more. The chain recombines TRBV12-3 or TRBV12-4 with TRBJ2-3; D is unresolved. The CDR3 has 13 residues. V lost 5 bases and J 6 bases, leaving 12 bases between the germline ends. The CDR3 loop reads CASSPVGWDTQYF. CDR3 bases: TGTGCCAGCAGTCCCGTCGGTTGGGATACGCAGTATTTT.

This clonotype was seen repeatedly, ten times or more. As DNA, the CDR3 is TGCGCCAGCAGCTCTTACACCGGGACAGCTGAAGCTTTCTTT. Translating gives CASSSYTGTAEAFF. This chain uses TRBV5-1 with TRBJ1-1; TRBD1 agrees at 7 bases. This CDR3 contains 14 residues. Germline V gene sequence: CDR1 SGHRS, CDR2 YFSETQ. V lost 3 bases, J lost 6 bases, and 8 bases stayed unmatched.

In its sample, this clonotype was seen many times. This rearrangement joins TRBV20-1 to TRBJ2-7; D is unresolved. This CDR3 region has 13 residues. Trimming removed 6 bases from V and 1 base from J, with 13 bases in between. CDR1 is DFQATT and CDR2 is SNEGSKA in the germline V gene (reference sequence). DNA for the CDR3: TGCAGTGCCTCAACGGACGGTTCCTACGAGCAGTACTTC. This encodes CSASTDGSYEQYF.

This clonotype was seen repeatedly, ten times or more. CDR3 in amino acids: CASSPAFVETAYQETQYF. The DNA of the CDR3 is TGTGCCAGCTCACCGGCTTTTGTGGAAACGGCGTACCAAGAGACCCAGTACTTC. The chain combines TRBV18 with TRBJ2-5; D unclear. The CDR3 covers 18 residues. The germline CDR1 and CDR2 sequences are KGHSH and LQKENI. The ends were cut back, 3 bases at V and 0 bases at J, with 20 bases in the middle.

V usage is TRBV11-2 and J usage is TRBJ2-1; the D is unclear. From germline, CDR1 is SGHAT and CDR2 FQNNGV. The CDR3 length is 13 residues. The germline V and J ends were trimmed by 4 bases and 7 bases, with 11 bases remaining between them. Here the CDR3 reads CASSWQASNEQFF. As DNA, the CDR3 is TGTGCCAGCAGCTGGCAAGCTAGTAATGAGCAGTTCTTC. Full variable domain (missing parts from reference TRBV11-2 and TRBJ2-1): EAGVAQSPRYKIIEKRQSVAFWCNPISGHATLYWYQQILGQGPKLLIQFQNNGVVDDSQLPKDRFSAERLKGVDSTLKIQPAKLEDSAVYLCASSWQASNEQFFGPGTRLTVL.

This clonotype was observed many times. This chain connects TRBV29-1 to TRBJ2-1; D is ambiguous. The germline V gene encodes CDR1 SQVTM and CDR2 ANQGSEA. Trimming cost V 6 bases and J 8 bases, with 8 bases left between them. This CDR3 comprises 10 residues. The CDR3 spells CSVWVDEQFF. CDR3 DNA: TGCAGCGTATGGGTTGATGAGCAGTTCTTC.

The rearrangement links TRBV6-4 to TRBJ2-1; D might be TRBD2 (6 bases). Germline CDR1 MRHNA, CDR2 SNTAGT. V was cut by 11 bases and J by 0 bases, with 26 bases left in between. This CDR3 is built from 18 residues. CDR3 sequence reads: CAGCILPSEGSSYNEQFF. The DNA of the CDR3 is TGTGCCGGCTGTATTCTTCCTAGCGAGGGGAGCTCCTACAATGAGCAGTTCTTC.